The sequence of this T cell receptor beta chain was determined in a study of blood T cell repertoires in COVID-19. Across the whole study: The origin of the acute and convalescent COVID-19 samples was the United States, Italy and Spain.

Germline V gene sequence: CDR1 SEHNR, CDR2 FQNEAQ (reference sequence). Germline trimming cut 4 bases from V and 5 bases from J; bases unmatched to any gene: 7. There are 16 residues in the CDR3. In the authors' workflow: Cell counts per sample came from amplifying reference gene primers. Profiling relied on immunoSEQ multiplex PCR, and the TCRdb table lists in-frame clones only, not all of them. The V and J calls and clone size come from that table; D and trimming were worked out from the DNA. The data show around 160,000 clones, 85% to 90% seen once. The sample consisted of peripheral blood. This sequence was found in a man aged 18 to 30 with COVID-19, enrolled during active disease. This chain links TRBV7-9 with TRBJ2-5, with TRBD2 identical over 13 bases. The CDR3 is CASSSWTSGSGETQYF. CDR3 DNA: TGTGCCAGCAGCTCCTGGACTAGCGGGAGCGGGGAGACCCAGTACTTC.